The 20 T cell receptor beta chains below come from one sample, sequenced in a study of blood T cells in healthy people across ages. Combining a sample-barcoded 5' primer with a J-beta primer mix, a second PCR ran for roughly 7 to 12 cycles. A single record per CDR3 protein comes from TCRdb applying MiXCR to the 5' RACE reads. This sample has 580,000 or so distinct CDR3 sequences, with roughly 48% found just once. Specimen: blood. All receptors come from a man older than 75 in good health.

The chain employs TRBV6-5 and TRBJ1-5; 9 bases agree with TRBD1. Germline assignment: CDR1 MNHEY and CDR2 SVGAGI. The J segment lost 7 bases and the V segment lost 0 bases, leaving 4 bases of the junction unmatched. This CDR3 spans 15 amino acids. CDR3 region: CASSYSRTGEQPQHF. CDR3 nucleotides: TGTGCCAGCAGTTACTCCCGGACAGGGGAACAGCCCCAGCATTTT.

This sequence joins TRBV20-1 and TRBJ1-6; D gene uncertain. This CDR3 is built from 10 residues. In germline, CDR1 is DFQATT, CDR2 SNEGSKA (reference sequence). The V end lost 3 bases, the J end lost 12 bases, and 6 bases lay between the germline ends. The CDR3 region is CSASRGPLHF. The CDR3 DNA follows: TGCAGTGCTAGTCGTGGACCCCTCCACTTT.

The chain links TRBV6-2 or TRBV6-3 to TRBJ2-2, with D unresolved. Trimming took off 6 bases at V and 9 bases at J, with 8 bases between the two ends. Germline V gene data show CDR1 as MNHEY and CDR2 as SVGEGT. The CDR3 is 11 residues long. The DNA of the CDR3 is TGTGCCAGCAGGAAGGTGCGGGAGCTGTTTTTT. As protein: CASRKVRELFF.

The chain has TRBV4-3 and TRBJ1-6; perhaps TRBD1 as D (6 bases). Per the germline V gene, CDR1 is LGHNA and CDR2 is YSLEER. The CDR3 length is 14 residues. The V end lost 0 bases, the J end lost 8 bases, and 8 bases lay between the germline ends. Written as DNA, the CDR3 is TGCGCCAGCAGCCAAGAAAGGGGGGATTCACCCCTCCACTTT. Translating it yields CASSQERGDSPLHF.

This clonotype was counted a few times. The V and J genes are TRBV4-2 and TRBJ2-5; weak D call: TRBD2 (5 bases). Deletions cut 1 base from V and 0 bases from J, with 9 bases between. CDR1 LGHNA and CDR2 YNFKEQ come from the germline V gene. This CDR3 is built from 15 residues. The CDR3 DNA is TGTGCCAGCAGCCAAGTAGGTAGCGACCAAGAGACCCAGTACTTC. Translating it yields CASSQVGSDQETQYF.

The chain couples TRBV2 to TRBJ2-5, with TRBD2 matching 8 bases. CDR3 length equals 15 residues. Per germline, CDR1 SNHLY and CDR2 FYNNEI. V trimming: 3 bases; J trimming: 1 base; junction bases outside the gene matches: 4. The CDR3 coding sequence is TGTGCCAGCAGTGACGGGACTAGAATCCAAGAGACCCAGTACTTC. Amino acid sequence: CASSDGTRIQETQYF.

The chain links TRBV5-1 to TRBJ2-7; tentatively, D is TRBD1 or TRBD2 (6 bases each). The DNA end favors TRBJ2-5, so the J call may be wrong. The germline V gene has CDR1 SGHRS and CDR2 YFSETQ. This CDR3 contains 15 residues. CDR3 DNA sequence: TGCGCCAGCAGCTTGGCCGGGGGCGTTTGGGAGACCCAGTACTTC. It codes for CASSLAGGVWETQYF.

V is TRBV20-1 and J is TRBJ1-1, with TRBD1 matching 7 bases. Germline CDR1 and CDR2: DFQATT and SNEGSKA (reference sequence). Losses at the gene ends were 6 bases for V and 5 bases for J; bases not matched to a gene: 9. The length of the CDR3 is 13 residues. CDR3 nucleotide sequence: TGCAGTGCACGAACAGGGGTCGGAACTGAAGCTTTCTTT. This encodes CSARTGVGTEAFF.

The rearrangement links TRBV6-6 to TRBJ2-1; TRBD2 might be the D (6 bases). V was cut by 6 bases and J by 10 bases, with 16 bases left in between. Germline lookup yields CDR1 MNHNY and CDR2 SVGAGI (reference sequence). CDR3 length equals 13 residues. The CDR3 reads CASREGRSHEQFF. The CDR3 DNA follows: TGTGCCAGCAGGGAGGGGCGCAGCCACGAGCAGTTCTTC.

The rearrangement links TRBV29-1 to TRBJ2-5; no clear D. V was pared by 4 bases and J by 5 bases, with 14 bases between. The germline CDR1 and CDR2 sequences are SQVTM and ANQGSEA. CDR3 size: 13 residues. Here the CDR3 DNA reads TGCAGCGTTGTGACGCCCTTCGGGGAGACCCAGTACTTC. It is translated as CSVVTPFGETQYF.

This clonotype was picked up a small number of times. CDR3 sequence: CAVLGTGTGTYEQYF. The CDR3, as DNA: TGTGCCGTCCTGGGGACCGGGACTGGAACCTACGAGCAGTACTTC. The chain joins TRBV10-3 to TRBJ2-7; possibly TRBD2 for D (6 bases). Germline-derived CDR1 and CDR2 are ENHRY and SYGVKD. The CDR3 sequence is 15 residues long. V was clipped by 11 bases and J by 2 bases, with 22 bases between them.

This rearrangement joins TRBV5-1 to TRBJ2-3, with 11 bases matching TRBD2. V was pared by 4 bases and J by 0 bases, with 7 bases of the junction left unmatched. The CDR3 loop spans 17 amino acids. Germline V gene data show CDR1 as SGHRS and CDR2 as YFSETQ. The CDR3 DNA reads TGCGCCAGCAGCAAAGGACTAGCGGGTTCTAGCACAGATACGCAGTATTTT. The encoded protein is CASSKGLAGSSTDTQYF.

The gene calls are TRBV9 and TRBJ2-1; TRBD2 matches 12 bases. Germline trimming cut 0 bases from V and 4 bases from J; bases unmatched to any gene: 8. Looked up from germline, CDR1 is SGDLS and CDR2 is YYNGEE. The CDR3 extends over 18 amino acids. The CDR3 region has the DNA TGTGCCAGCAGCGTAGCTCTAGCGGGAGGGCGGGGATACAATGAGCAGTTCTTC. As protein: CASSVALAGGRGYNEQFF.

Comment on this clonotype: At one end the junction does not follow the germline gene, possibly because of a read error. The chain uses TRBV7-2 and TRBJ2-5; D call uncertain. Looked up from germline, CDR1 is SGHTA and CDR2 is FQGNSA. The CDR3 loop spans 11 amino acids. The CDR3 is CAGSLGETQYF. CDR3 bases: TGTGCCGGCAGCTTAGGGGAGACCCAGTACTTC. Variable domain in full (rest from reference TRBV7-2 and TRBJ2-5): GAGVSQSPSNKVTEKGKDVELRCDPISGHTALYWYRQSLGQGLEFLIYFQGNSAPDKSGLPSDRFSAERTGGSVSTLTIQRTQQEDSAVYLCAGSLGETQYFGPGTRLLVL.

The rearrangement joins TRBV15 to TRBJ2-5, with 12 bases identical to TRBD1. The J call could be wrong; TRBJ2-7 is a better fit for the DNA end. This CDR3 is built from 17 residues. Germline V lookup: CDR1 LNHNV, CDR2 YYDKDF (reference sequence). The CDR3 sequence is CATSREYVGQGAHEQYF. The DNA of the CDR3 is TGTGCCACCAGCAGAGAATATGTGGGACAGGGGGCACACGAGCAGTACTTC.

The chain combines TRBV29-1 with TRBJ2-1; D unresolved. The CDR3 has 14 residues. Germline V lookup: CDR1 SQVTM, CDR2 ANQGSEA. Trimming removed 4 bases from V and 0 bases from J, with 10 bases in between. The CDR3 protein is CSVASDVSYNEQFF. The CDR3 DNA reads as TGCAGCGTTGCCAGTGACGTCTCCTACAATGAGCAGTTCTTC.

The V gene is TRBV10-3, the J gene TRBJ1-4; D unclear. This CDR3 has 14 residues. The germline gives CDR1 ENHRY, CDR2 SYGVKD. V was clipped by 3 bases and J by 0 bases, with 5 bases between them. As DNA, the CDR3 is TGTGCCATCAGTGACGACTCAACTAATGAAAAACTGTTTTTT. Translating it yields CAISDDSTNEKLFF.

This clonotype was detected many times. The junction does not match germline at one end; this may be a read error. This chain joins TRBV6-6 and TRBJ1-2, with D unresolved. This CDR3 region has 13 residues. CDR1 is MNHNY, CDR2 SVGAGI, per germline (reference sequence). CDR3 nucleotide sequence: TGTGCCAGCAGTGACTCTGACGGGGTAGGCTACACCTTC. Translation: CASSDSDGVGYTF.

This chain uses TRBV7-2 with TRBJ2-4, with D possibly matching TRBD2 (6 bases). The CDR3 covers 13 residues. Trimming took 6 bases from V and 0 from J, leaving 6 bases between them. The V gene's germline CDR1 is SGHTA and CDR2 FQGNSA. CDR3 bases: TGTGCCAGCAGGGGACTAGCCAAAAACATTCAGTACTTC. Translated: CASRGLAKNIQYF.

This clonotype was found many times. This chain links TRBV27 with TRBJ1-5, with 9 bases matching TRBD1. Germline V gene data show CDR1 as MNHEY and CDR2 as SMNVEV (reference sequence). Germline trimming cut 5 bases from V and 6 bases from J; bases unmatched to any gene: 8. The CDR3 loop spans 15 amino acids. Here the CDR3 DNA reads TGTGCCAGCAGTACCGGGACAGGGTTAGGTCAGCCCCAGCATTTT. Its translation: CASSTGTGLGQPQHF.